This T cell receptor beta chain was observed in a study of T cell clones after liver transplantation. This table comes from immunoSEQ multiplex PCR, and its TCRdb copy is limited to in-frame clones, with some not included. There are tens of thousands of clones in the sample; approximately 81% occur only once, and 2% to 2.5% lies in the top ten. This CDR3 has 15 residues. The trim removed 5 bases at V and 5 bases at J, leaving 9 bases unmatched. Germline values: CDR1 MNHEY, CDR2 SVGAGI. V is TRBV6-5 and J is TRBJ2-1; 7 bases are shared with TRBD1. Sequencing was performed on CD4+ T cells from blood, taken about 50 months after liver transplant. This sequence was found in a human patient who received a liver transplant. Some T cells may be the graft donor's. CDR3 DNA: TGTGCCAGCAGTACTCCTAGGGGGCGCGACAATGAGCAGTTCTTC. This encodes CASSTPRGRDNEQFF.